The rows below give T cell receptor beta chains drawn from one sample of a study of cytomegalovirus exposure and HLA in healthy donors. The protocol was immunoSEQ multiplex PCR, while the TCRdb copy is restricted to in-frame clones and leaves out a portion. The sample includes some 150,000 clones, about 78% seen only once; the top ten take approximately 4%. The material sequenced was PBMCs. The receptors stem from a man between 18 and 29 years old in good health and CMV-seronegative. Each CDR3 is given with its conserved first and last residue. The D gene is left open where the match is weak. Size values are once, few and many counts, or a class for expanded clones, and some rows have none.

TRBV18	TRBJ1-1	.	TRBD1	TGTGCCAGCTCTCCGCAGGGACAGGTGAACACTGAAGCTTTCTTT	CASSPQGQVNTEAFF
TRBV29-1	TRBJ2-7	.	TRBD1	TGCAGCGTTGGGACAGGGACCTACGAGCAGTACTTC	CSVGTGTYEQYF
TRBV2	TRBJ2-3	.	.	TGTGCCAGCAGTGACCCCCAGGGCACAGATACGCAGTATTTT	CASSDPQGTDTQYF
TRBV7-9	TRBJ2-1	few	TRBD1	TGTGCCAGCAGCTTAGCGGGCCGGGACAGGGGAGATGAGCAGTTCTTC	CASSLAGRDRGDEQFF
TRBV30	TRBJ2-7	.	TRBD1	TGTGCCTGCCGACAAGCCGGGACAGGATGGTACGAGCAGTACTTC	CACRQAGTGWYEQYF
TRBV6-5	TRBJ2-3	.	TRBD2	TGTGCCAGCAGTTCACTAGCGGGAGGGGAGGAAGATACGCAGTATTTT	CASSSLAGGEEDTQYF
TRBV6-5	TRBJ1-1	few	.	TGTGCCAGCAGTTACGGTACGGGTGGCGGGAGTGAAGCTTTCTTT	CASSYGTGGGSEAFF
TRBV27	TRBJ2-5	once	TRBD2	TGTGCCAGCAGTTTAATAGGACTAGCGGGAGACGAGACCCAGTACTTC	CASSLIGLAGDETQYF
TRBV27	TRBJ1-1	.	TRBD1	TGTGCCAGCAGATATCGGGACAGGAACACTGAAGCTTTCTTT	CASRYRDRNTEAFF
TRBV11-3	TRBJ2-3	.	TRBD2	TGTGCCAGCAGCTTAGTCCGGACTAGCGGGGTGACAGATACGCAGTATTTT	CASSLVRTSGVTDTQYF
TRBV4-1	TRBJ1-1	.	TRBD1	TGCGCCAGCAGCCCGAAGCAGGGGGCGGACACTGAAGCTTTCTTT	CASSPKQGADTEAFF
TRBV7-9	TRBJ1-4	.	TRBD1	TGTGCCAGCAGCAGTCTGGGACAGGGAGACACTAATGAAAAACTGTTTTTT	CASSSLGQGDTNEKLFF
TRBV28	TRBJ1-2	.	.	TGTGCCAGCAGTGAGTCAATAGCTGCTGGCTACACCTTC	CASSESIAAGYTF
TRBV5-5	TRBJ2-7	.	.	TGTGCCAGCAGCTTGGACCGGACTACCTACGAGCAGTACTTC	CASSLDRTTYEQYF
TRBV7-9	TRBJ1-1	.	TRBD1	TGTGCCAGCAGCTTACGGCCGGGACAGGGGGCAACTGAAGCTTTCTTT	CASSLRPGQGATEAFF
TRBV7-2	TRBJ2-3	.	TRBD2	TGTGCCAGCAGCTCTCCTAGCGGGAGTTTGGATACGCAGTATTTT	CASSSPSGSLDTQYF
TRBV5-1	TRBJ1-6	.	TRBD1	TGCGCCAGCAGCACCCAGGGGGAAAATTCACCCCTCCACTTT	CASSTQGENSPLHF
TRBV5-6	TRBJ1-1	.	.	TGTGCCAGCAGCTTCCGTCTGAACACTGAAGCTTTCTTT	CASSFRLNTEAFF
TRBV18	TRBJ2-3	.	.	TGTGCCAGCTCACCAACCGGAGATACGCAGTATTTT	CASSPTGDTQYF
TRBV6-1	TRBJ1-4	.	TRBD1	TGTGCCAGCAGTGAACCCGGGACAGGGTCAGAAAAACTGTTTTTT	CASSEPGTGSEKLFF
TRBV14	TRBJ2-5	.	.	TGTGCCAGCAGCCAACCCCTTGTACTACAAGAGACCCAGTACTTC	CASSQPLVLQETQYF
TRBV2	TRBJ1-1	.	TRBD1	TGTGCCACCAGGGGGGACAGGCTCGCTGCTGAGGCTTTCTTT	CATRGDRLAAEAFF
TRBV28	TRBJ1-1	.	TRBD1	TGTGCCAGCAGCTACCCCTCGACAGGGGGGAACACTGAAGCTTTCTTT	CASSYPSTGGNTEAFF
TRBV11-2	TRBJ1-6	.	.	TGTGCCAGCAGCTTAGCGGGGTTTGGTTCACCCCTCCACTTT	CASSLAGFGSPLHF
TRBV27	TRBJ1-2	.	TRBD1	TGTGCCAGCAGTTTAAAGGGGGCGATTGGCTACACCTTC	CASSLKGAIGYTF
TRBV23-1	TRBJ2-7	.	TRBD1	TGCGCCAGTCGACAGGGGTTCTACGAGCAGTACTTC	CASRQGFYEQYF
TRBV7-2	TRBJ2-5	once	.	TGTGCCAGCAGCTCAAGGGAGGATCAGGGATGGTATGAGACCCAGTACTTC	CASSSREDQGWYETQYF
TRBV4-2	TRBJ2-7	.	.	TGTGCCAGCAGCCAAGAAGCCACCTACGAGCAGTACTTC	CASSQEATYEQYF
TRBV18	TRBJ1-6	.	.	TGTGCCAGCTCACCAACAGGGAATAATTCACCCCTCCACTTT	CASSPTGNNSPLHF
TRBV6-1	TRBJ2-3	.	.	TGTGCCAGCACCGAAGGCGGAGGCCCAGATACGCAGTATTTT	CASTEGGGPDTQYF
TRBV7-9	TRBJ1-4	once	.	TGTGCCAGCAGAGAGGACAGCCTAAATGAAAAACTGTTTTTT	CASREDSLNEKLFF
TRBV28	TRBJ2-2	few	.	TGTGCCAGCAGTTTTCGGACCGGGGAGCTGTTTTTT	CASSFRTGELFF
TRBV28	TRBJ1-1	.	.	TGTGCCAGCAGTCTTCAGGTGAACACTGAAGCTTTCTTT	CASSLQVNTEAFF
TRBV18	TRBJ2-1	.	.	TGTGCCAGCTCACCACTCAGTATTTTTCAGGGGTCCTACAATGAGCAGTTCTTC	CASSPLSIFQGSYNEQFF
TRBV5-6	TRBJ2-7	.	.	TGTGCCAGCAGCTTGTCTACAGGAGTTTACGAGCAGTACTTC	CASSLSTGVYEQYF
TRBV5-1	TRBJ2-7	.	TRBD2	TGCGCCAGCAGCTGGACTAGCGGGACTTCCGAGCAGTACTTC	CASSWTSGTSEQYF
TRBV29-1	TRBJ1-2	.	.	TGCAGCGTTGATATGGGGGGCTATGGCTACACCTTC	CSVDMGGYGYTF
TRBV5-1	TRBJ2-5	.	.	TGCGCCAGCAGCTTGGGACAGTTAGAGACCCAGTACTTC	CASSLGQLETQYF
TRBV6-5	TRBJ2-7	few	TRBD1	TGTGCCAGCAGTTCCCTGGGACAGGGGAACGAGCAGTACTTC	CASSSLGQGNEQYF
TRBV28	TRBJ2-2	.	TRBD1	TGTGCCAGCACCGTTAGACAGGGCCGAGGGGAGCTGTTTTTT	CASTVRQGRGELFF
TRBV6-4	TRBJ2-6	.	.	TGTGCCAGCACTCCGGGCTCTGGGGCCAACGTCCTGACTTTC	CASTPGSGANVLTF
TRBV6-6	TRBJ1-5	.	.	TGTGCCAGCAGTTCAGGGGCAAATCAGCCCCAGCATTTT	CASSSGANQPQHF
TRBV28	TRBJ1-2	few	.	TGTGCCAGCAGTTTCTTCCAGGGTTACGGCTACACCTTC	CASSFFQGYGYTF
TRBV5-1	TRBJ2-2	.	.	TGCGCCAGCAGCTTGGATCGGTCCAGAAATGGAGAGAACACCGGGGAGCTGTTTTTT	CASSLDRSRNGENTGELFF
TRBV23-1	TRBJ2-1	.	.	TGCGCCAGCAGTCATAATCTGGTCCTTTCTACTTATGAGCAGTTCTTC	CASSHNLVLSTYEQFF
TRBV2	TRBJ2-6	few	.	TGTGCCAGCTGCTGGGTCGGAGGCCCTGGGGCCAACGTCCTGACTTTC	CASCWVGGPGANVLTF
TRBV30	TRBJ1-2	few	.	TGTGCCTGGAGTCCCGGAGTAAACTGGAACTATGGCTACACCTTC	CAWSPGVNWNYGYTF
TRBV7-2	TRBJ1-3	.	.	TGTGCCAGCAGCTCGCCCGTCCAGACTGGAAACACCATATATTTT	CASSSPVQTGNTIYF
TRBV4-1	TRBJ1-2	once	TRBD1	TGCGCCAGCAGCCAGGAACAGGGGGCGTTTGACTATGGCTACACCTTC	CASSQEQGAFDYGYTF
TRBV11-2	TRBJ1-3	few	TRBD1	TGTGCCAGCAGCTTCGGCATCACAGGGGGCGATCCATGGAACACCATATATTTT	CASSFGITGGDPWNTIYF
TRBV2	TRBJ1-5	once	TRBD1	TGTGCCAGCAGGGGCGGAGGGACAGTTGGTAATCAGCCCCAGCATTTT	CASRGGGTVGNQPQHF
TRBV27	TRBJ2-1	.	.	TGTGCCAGCAGTTCCTCCGGCTCCTACAATGAGCAGTTCTTC	CASSSSGSYNEQFF